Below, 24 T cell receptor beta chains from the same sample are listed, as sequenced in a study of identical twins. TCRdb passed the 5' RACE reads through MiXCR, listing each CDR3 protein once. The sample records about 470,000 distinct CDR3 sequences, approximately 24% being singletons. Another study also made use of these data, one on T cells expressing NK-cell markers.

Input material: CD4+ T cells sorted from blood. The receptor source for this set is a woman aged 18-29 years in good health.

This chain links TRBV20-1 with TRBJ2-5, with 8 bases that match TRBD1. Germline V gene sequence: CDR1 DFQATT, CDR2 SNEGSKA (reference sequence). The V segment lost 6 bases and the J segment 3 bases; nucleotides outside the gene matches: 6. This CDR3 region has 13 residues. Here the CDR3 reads CSALPTGEETQYF. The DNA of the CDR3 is TGCAGTGCCCTACCGACAGGGGAAGAGACCCAGTACTTC.

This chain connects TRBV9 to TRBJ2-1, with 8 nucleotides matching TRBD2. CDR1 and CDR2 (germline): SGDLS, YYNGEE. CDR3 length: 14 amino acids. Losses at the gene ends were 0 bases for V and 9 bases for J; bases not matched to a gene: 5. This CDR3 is CASSVEGAGVEQFF. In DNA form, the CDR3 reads TGTGCCAGCAGCGTAGAGGGAGCGGGAGTTGAGCAGTTCTTC.

The CDR3 DNA sequence: TGCGCCAGCAGCCCCCCCCTAGCGGGAGGATCCGAGCAGTACTTC. The encoded protein is CASSPPLAGGSEQYF. The chain has TRBV5-1 and TRBJ2-7, with 11 positions matching TRBD2. V was pared by 4 bases and J by 6 bases, with 9 bases of the junction left unmatched. The CDR3 totals 15 residues. CDR1 is SGHRS, CDR2 YFSETQ, per germline.

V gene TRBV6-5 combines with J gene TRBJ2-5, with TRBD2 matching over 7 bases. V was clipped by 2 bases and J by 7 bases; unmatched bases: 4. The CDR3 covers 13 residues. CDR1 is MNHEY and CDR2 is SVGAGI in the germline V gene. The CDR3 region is CASSYEGRGTQYF. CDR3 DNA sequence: TGTGCCAGCAGTTACGAGGGGAGGGGGACCCAGTACTTC.

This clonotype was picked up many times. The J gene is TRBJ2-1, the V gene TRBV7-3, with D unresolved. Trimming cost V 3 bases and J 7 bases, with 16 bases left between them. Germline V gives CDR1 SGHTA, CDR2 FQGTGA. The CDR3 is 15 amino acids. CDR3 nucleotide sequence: TGTGCCAGCAGCTTTACCGGTAGACGTCATAATGAGCAGTTCTTC. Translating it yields CASSFTGRRHNEQFF.

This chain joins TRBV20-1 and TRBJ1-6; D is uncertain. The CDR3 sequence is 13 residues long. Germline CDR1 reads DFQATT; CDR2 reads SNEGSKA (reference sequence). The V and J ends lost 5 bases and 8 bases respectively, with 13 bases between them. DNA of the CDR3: TGCAGTGCTCGAACAAATACTCATTCACCCCTCCACTTT. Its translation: CSARTNTHSPLHF.

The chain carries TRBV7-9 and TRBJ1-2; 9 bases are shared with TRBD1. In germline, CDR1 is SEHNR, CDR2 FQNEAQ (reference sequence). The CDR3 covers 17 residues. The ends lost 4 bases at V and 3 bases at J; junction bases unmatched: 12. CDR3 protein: CASSSTTGTGWDYGYTF. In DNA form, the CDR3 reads TGTGCCAGCAGCTCCACGACCGGGACAGGGTGGGACTATGGCTACACCTTC.

As DNA, the CDR3 is TGTGCCAGCAGTACCGGGACTAGCGGGAACACCGGGGAGCTGTTTTTT. It yields the protein CASSTGTSGNTGELFF. V gene TRBV12-3 or TRBV12-4 combines with J gene TRBJ2-2; TRBD2 matches 11 bases. The CDR3 has 16 residues. Germline trimming cut 5 bases from V and 1 base from J; bases unmatched to any gene: 3.

In DNA, the CDR3 is TGTGCCAGCAGATACAGGGACGCGGACACTGAAGCTTTCTTT. This codes for CASRYRDADTEAFF. The chain recombines TRBV3-1 with TRBJ1-1; a possible D gene is TRBD1 (6 bases). CDR1 and CDR2 (germline): LGHDT, YNNKEL (reference sequence). The CDR3 runs 14 residues. V shed 6 bases and J shed 3 bases, with 14 bases lying between them. The full variable domain, with the rest looked up from reference TRBV3-1 and TRBJ1-1, is DTAVSQTPKYLVTQMGNDKSIKCEQNLGHDTMYWYKQDSKKFLKIMFSYNNKELIINETVPNRFSPKSPDKAHLNLHINSLELGDSAVYFCASRYRDADTEAFFGQGTRLTVV.

The CDR3 reads CASSDGANTGELFF. CDR3 nucleotides: TGTGCCAGCAGTGACGGGGCTAACACCGGGGAGCTGTTTTTT. The chain joins TRBV6-1 to TRBJ2-2, with D perhaps matching TRBD1 or TRBD2 (5 bases each). Germline V CDR1 and CDR2: MNHNS, SASEGT. CDR3 length: 14 amino acids. The ends were cut back, 3 bases at V and 2 bases at J, with 7 bases in the middle.

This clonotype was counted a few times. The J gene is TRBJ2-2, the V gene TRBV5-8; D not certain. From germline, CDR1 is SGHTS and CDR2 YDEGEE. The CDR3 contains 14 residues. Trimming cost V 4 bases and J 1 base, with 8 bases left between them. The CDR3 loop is CASSRTWNTGELFF. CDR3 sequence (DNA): TGTGCCAGCAGCCGGACCTGGAACACCGGGGAGCTGTTTTTT.

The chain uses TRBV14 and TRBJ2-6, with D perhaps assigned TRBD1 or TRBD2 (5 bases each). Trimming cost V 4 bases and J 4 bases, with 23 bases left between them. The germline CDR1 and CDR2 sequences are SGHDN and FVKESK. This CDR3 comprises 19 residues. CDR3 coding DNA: TGTGCCAGCAGCCCGGGACGATTCCTCCTCTCTGACGGGGCCAACGTCCTGACTTTC. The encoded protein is CASSPGRFLLSDGANVLTF.

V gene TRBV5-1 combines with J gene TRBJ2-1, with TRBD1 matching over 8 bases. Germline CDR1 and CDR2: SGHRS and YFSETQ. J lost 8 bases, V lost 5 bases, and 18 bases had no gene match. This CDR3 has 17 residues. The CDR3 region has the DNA TGCGCCAGCAGTTTATTTGCGGTCCAGGGGGCTAGGGATGAGCAGTTCTTC. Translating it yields CASSLFAVQGARDEQFF.

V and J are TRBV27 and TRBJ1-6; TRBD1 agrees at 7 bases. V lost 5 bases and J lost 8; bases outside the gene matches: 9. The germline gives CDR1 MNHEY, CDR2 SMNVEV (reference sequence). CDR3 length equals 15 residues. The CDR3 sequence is CASSPRDRYHSPLHF. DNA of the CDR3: TGTGCCAGCAGTCCCCGGGACAGATATCATTCACCCCTCCACTTT.

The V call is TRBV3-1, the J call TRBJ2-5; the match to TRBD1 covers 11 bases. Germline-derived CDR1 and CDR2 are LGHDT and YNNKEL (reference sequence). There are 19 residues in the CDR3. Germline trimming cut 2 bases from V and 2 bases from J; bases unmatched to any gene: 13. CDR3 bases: TGTGCCAGCAGCCAACGGGACTGGAGGACAGGGGGCCGGCAAGAGACCCAGTACTTC. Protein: CASSQRDWRTGGRQETQYF.

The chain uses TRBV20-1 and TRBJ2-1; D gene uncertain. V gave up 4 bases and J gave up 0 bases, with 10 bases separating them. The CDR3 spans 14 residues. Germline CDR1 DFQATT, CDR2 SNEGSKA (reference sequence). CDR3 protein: CSAILGSSYNEQFF. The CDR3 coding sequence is TGCAGTGCTATTTTAGGTAGCTCCTACAATGAGCAGTTCTTC.

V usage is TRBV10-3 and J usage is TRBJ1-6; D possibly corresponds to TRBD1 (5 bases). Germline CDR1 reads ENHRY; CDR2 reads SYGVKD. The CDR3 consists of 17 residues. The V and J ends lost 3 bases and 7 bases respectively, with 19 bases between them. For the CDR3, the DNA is TGTGCCATCAGTGATACCTCAAGGGTCTCAGGGAATTCACCCCTCCACTTT. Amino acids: CAISDTSRVSGNSPLHF.

The CDR3 loop reads CSVPGLAREETQYF. CDR3 DNA: TGCAGTGTCCCGGGACTAGCGAGAGAAGAGACCCAGTACTTC. V gene TRBV20-1 combines with J gene TRBJ2-5; 10 nucleotides agree with TRBD2. This CDR3 spans 14 amino acids. The germline CDR1 and CDR2 sequences are DFQATT and SNEGSKA (reference sequence). J gave up 3 bases and V 7 bases, and 8 bases lay outside the gene matches.

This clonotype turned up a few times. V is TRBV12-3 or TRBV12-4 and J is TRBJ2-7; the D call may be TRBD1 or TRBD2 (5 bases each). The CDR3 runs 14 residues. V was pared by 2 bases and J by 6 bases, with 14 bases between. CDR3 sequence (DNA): TGTGCCAGCAGTTTAATCGGGACGGATCTCGAGCAGTACTTC. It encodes CASSLIGTDLEQYF.

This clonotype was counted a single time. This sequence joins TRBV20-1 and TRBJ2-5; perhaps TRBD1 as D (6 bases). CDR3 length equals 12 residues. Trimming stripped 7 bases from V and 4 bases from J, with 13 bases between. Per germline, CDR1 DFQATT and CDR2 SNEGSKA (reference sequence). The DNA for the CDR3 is TGCAGTGTAGGCCCCAGGGGAGAGACCCAGTACTTC. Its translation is CSVGPRGETQYF.

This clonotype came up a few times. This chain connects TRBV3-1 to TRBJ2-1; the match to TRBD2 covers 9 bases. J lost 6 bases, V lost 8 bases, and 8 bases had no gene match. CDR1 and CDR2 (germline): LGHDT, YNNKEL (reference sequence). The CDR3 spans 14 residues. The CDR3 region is CASSGRGGVNEQFF. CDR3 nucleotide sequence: TGTGCCAGCTCCGGGCGGGGGGGTGTCAATGAGCAGTTCTTC.

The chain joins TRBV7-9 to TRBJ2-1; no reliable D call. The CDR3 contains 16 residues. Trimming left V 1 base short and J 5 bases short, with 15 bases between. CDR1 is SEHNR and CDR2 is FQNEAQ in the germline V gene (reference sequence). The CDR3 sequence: CASSLVGTQRNNEQFF. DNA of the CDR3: TGTGCCAGCAGCTTAGTCGGCACCCAGAGGAACAATGAGCAGTTCTTC.

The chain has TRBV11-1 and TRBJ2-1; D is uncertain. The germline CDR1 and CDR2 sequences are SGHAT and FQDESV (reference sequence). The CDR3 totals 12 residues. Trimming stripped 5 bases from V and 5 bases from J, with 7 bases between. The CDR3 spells CASSRQNNEQFF. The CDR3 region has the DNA TGTGCCAGCAGCAGGCAAAACAATGAGCAGTTCTTC.

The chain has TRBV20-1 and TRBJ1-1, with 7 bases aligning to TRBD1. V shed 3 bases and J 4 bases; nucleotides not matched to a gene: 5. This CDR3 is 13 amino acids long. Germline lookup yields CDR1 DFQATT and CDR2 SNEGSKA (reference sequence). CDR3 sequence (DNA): TGCAGTGCTAGCTACAGGGGAGGCACTGAAGCTTTCTTT. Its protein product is CSASYRGGTEAFF.